Sequencing of this TCR beta chain was carried out in a study of T cells in Graves' hyperthyroidism and ophthalmopathy (dated by TCRdb to between 2017 and 2020). Regarding the complete study: Peripheral blood was collected at initial diagnosis, before any treatment. An independent validation cohort of 18 to 20 hyperthyroidism patients and over 15 patients who later progressed to ophthalmopathy tested prospective prediction of ophthalmopathy. After sampling, hyperthyroidism patients received methimazole starting at 30 mg daily, and ophthalmopathy patients received high-dose intravenous methylprednisolone. The 85 to 100 discovery patients were randomly split 7:3 into training and test sets. TCR V-J signatures able to tell the groups apart were searched for in a discovery cohort of 95 or so patients, of whom 43 had Graves' ophthalmopathy and 57 had stable Graves' hyperthyroidism. The paper reports TCR Vbeta CDR3 sequencing of some 140 peripheral blood samples: around 45 ophthalmopathy, fewer than 85 hyperthyroidism and around 17 progressor patients. In addition, the study compared T-cell repertoires in thyroid tissue and in blood from 6 or 7 Graves' hyperthyroidism patients.

As regards this clonotype: What this receptor recognizes is not known. Base qualities are not provided; no much larger clone lies one nucleotide away.

The CDR3 measures 12 amino acids from cysteine to phenylalanine. Solely the CDR3 DNA is kept, with 36 bases framed from the first base. According to the germline V gene (reference sequence), CDR1 reads LNHDA and CDR2 reads SQIVND. V is pared back by 7 bases and J by 7 bases, with 13 bases lying between the germline termini. Stable Graves' hyperthyroidism was defined as the absence of progression to ophthalmopathy over 18 months of follow-up. Hyperthyroidism patients were aged 18 to 65 years and newly diagnosed, with disease duration of less than 2 months. Any patient with an uncontrolled infection, another autoimmune disease, pregnancy or lactation was excluded. Diagnoses were established on the basis of clinical symptoms, serum thyroxine and TRAb, thyroid ultrasound, and orbital computed tomography. PBMCs were isolated from more than 8 ml of fresh peripheral blood by Ficoll-Paque density gradient centrifugation. Total RNA was extracted using Trizol reagent, and RNA quality was assessed on an Agilent 2100 Bioanalyzer.

TCR beta CDR3 regions were amplified from RNA transcripts. A first-round RT-PCR of the TCR CDR3 used the HTBI primer set with the Qiagen OneStep RT-PCR kit. The libraries were constructed in a second round of multiplex PCR and then size-selected and purified. Paired-end sequencing of the libraries was performed with 100 bp reads on an Illumina HiSeq2000. From the authors' description of their analysis: Raw data were processed with SOAPnuke, discarding reads with adapters, uncalled bases, mean Phred below 15, or no exact constant-primer or identifier match. COPE v1.2.5 was used to merge the high-quality paired reads, and each unique nucleotide sequence was defined as a clonotype. MiTCR v1.1 was used to align the clonotypes against IMGT TRBV, TRBD and TRBJ reference segments. Only V-J combinations with frequency above 0.0001, covering 99% to 99.2% of repertoires, were analysed. A TCS score was defined as the ratio between F50 (clonal expansion) and ExV (chaos), using BLOSUM62-based TCRdist between CDR3 peptides within each V-J. Welch's t-statistics and random forest reduced 500 to 650 V-J features to about 12, which were used in a naive Bayes classifier (R e1071). TCRdb reanalyzed the raw reads on its own, using fastp at Q25 for trimming and MiXCR for clone calling, and kept in-frame beta chains. Rows with a matching CDR3 protein are joined into one entry that keeps the most common DNA and genes. What appears here as the V and J calls and clone size reflects TCRdb's work, not the paper's. For this sample the table gives about 560,000 distinct CDR3 sequences, of which over 15% were detected only once. In total, the top ten clones hold about 18% of the sample.

Here is what the overall study found, with its caveats: Sample size was not statistically predetermined, and blinding of investigators to group allocation was not performed. Most expanded thyroid clonotypes (frequency above 0.001) were also found in blood, which suggests that blood repertoires may mirror thyroid immune responses. A 13 V-J signature model separated ophthalmopathy from stable hyperthyroidism, with around 88% sensitivity and about 81% specificity in cross-validation and 80%/75% in testing. In validation, progression to ophthalmopathy was predicted by the model with 65% to 71% sensitivity and nearly 75% specificity, a median of approximately 6.5 months before onset.

This sequence was found in a woman aged 18-29 years with Graves' hyperthyroidism. Sequenced material: blood. The chain is encoded by TRBV19 joined to TRBJ1-1, with the D gene not clear enough to name. The nucleotide sequence reads as follows: TGTGCCAGTACCGGCCGGATAGTTGAAGCTTTCTTT. The translation is CASTGRIVEAFF.